This TCR beta chain is from a study of T cells after posttransplantation cyclophosphamide. Assay: immunoSEQ multiplex PCR; the TCRdb copy retains only in-frame clones and omits some. The sample contains roughly 23,000 clones, approximately 97% of which appear only once. In this sample, this clone turned up once. Germline CDR1 reads SGHDT; CDR2 reads YYEEEE. Trimming took 4 bases from V and 6 from J; bases not matched to a gene: 7. This CDR3 is built from 15 residues. Cells defined as naive were viable CD3+CD4+ or CD3+CD8+ and CCR7+CD45RA+CD45RO-CD95-CD27+CD28+. The clonotype was recovered from a man aged 50 to 59 in good health, CMV-negative, and a related stem cell transplant donor. Sequenced: naive CD4+ T cells sorted from PBMCs. The chain joins TRBV5-6 to TRBJ2-7; 13 nucleotides line up with TRBD2. In DNA, the CDR3 is TGTGCCAGCAGCCGGACTAGCGGGAGTCTCGTCGAGCAGTACTTC. It yields the protein CASSRTSGSLVEQYF.